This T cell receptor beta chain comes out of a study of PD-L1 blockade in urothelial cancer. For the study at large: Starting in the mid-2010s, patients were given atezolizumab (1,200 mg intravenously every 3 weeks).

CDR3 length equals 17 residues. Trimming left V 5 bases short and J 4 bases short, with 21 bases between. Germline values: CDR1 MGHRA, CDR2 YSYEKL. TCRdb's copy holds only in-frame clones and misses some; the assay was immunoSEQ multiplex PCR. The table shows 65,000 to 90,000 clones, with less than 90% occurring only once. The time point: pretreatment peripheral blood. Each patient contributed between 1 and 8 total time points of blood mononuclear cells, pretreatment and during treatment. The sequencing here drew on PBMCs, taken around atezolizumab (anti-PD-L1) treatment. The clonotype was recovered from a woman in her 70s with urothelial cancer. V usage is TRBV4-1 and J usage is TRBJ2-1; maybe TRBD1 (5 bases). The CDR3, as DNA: TGCGCCAGCAGCTTTGACAGAGCACCCACCCCGTACAATGAGCAGTTCTTC. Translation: CASSFDRAPTPYNEQFF.